Presented here are 15 T cell receptor beta chains from one specimen sequenced in a study of cytomegalovirus exposure and HLA in healthy donors. Amplification used 60 Vbeta primers and 13 Jbeta primers. TCRdb keeps only in-frame clones here, not all; method: immunoSEQ multiplex PCR. The sample yields about 170,000 clones, approximately 80% seen once. The sequencing sample was made of PBMCs. These receptor sequences come from a woman under 30 in good health and CMV-seronegative.

This clone was seen just once. The chain is built from TRBV28 and TRBJ2-3; 7 bases fit TRBD2. The V gene end was trimmed by 5 bases and the J gene end by 4 bases; junction bases not matched to a gene: 12. Germline V gives CDR1 MDHEN, CDR2 SYDVKM. The CDR3 has 16 residues. CDR3 sequence (DNA): TGTGCCAGCAGTCCCACGGCGGGAGCATTCGCAGATACGCAGTATTTT. Amino acids: CASSPTAGAFADTQYF.

The chain is built from TRBV27 and TRBJ2-7, with 10 bases that match TRBD1. After removal of 1 base from V and 5 bases from J, the junction contained 11 bases not matched to a gene. The length of the CDR3 is 17 residues. Germline assignment: CDR1 MNHEY and CDR2 SMNVEV (reference sequence). Here the CDR3 DNA reads TGTGCCAGCAGTTTATTTGCCCCACCGACAGGGGGCGACGAGCAGTACTTC. Its translation is CASSLFAPPTGGDEQYF.

V is TRBV7-8 and J is TRBJ2-5; 7 positions agree with TRBD2. Germline trimming cut 2 bases from V and 1 base from J; bases unmatched to any gene: 10. There are 17 residues in the CDR3. From germline, CDR1 is SGHVS and CDR2 FQNEAQ. CDR3 in DNA: TGTGCCAGCAGCTTACTCCGGGGGGACTACAGCCAAGAGACCCAGTACTTC. Amino acids: CASSLLRGDYSQETQYF.

On this clone: Within the sample, other DNA sequences also encode this same CDR3. This chain joins TRBV19 and TRBJ2-7; the match to TRBD1 covers 11 bases. This CDR3 has 14 amino acids. The germline V gene encodes CDR1 LNHDA and CDR2 SQIVND (reference sequence). V trimming: 4 bases; J trimming: 2 bases; junction bases outside the gene matches: 1. The CDR3 spells CASSRTGGAYEQYF. For the CDR3, the DNA is TGTGCCAGTAGTAGGACAGGGGGCGCCTACGAGCAGTACTTC.

This chain connects TRBV25-1 to TRBJ1-4; D may be TRBD1 (5 bases). The ends were cut back, 6 bases at V and 8 bases at J, with 25 bases in the middle. The CDR3 extends over 17 amino acids. Germline-derived CDR1 and CDR2 are MGHDK and SYGVNS. The DNA for the CDR3 is TGTGCCAGCAGCGATGAGAGACAGTACTACTCCCTCGAAAAACTGTTTTTT. Its translation is CASSDERQYYSLEKLFF.

This rearrangement joins TRBV15 to TRBJ2-3; weak D call: TRBD2 (5 bases). Germline V gene data show CDR1 as LNHNV and CDR2 as YYDKDF (reference sequence). The germline V and J ends were trimmed by 5 bases and 2 bases, with 14 bases remaining between them. CDR3 length: 15 amino acids. The CDR3 bases are TGTGCCACCAGCCCAAGAGGGCAGTACACAGATACGCAGTATTTT. It yields the protein CATSPRGQYTDTQYF. Full variable domain (missing parts from reference TRBV15 and TRBJ2-3): DAMVIQNPRYQVTQFGKPVTLSCSQTLNHNVMYWYQQKSSQAPKLLFHYYDKDFNNEADTPDNFQSRRPNTSFCFLDIRSPGLGDTAMYLCATSPRGQYTDTQYFGPGTRLTVL.

This rearrangement joins TRBV27 to TRBJ2-7; D is uncertain. In germline, CDR1 is MNHEY, CDR2 SMNVEV (reference sequence). The CDR3 has 13 amino acids. Trimming took off 2 bases at V and 2 bases at J, with 7 bases between the two ends. DNA for the CDR3: TGTGCCAGCAGTTTAGGGCCGGCCTACGAGCAGTACTTC. Amino acid sequence: CASSLGPAYEQYF.

The rearrangement links TRBV4-2 to TRBJ2-7; a weak D match, TRBD1 (6 bases). The V end was cut by 2 bases, the J end by 4 bases, with 15 bases between. CDR1 LGHNA and CDR2 YNFKEQ come from the germline V gene. The length of the CDR3 is 15 residues. CDR3 nucleotides: TGTGCCAGCAGCCAAACAGGGTTCGGGGAGTACGAGCAGTACTTC. This gives the protein CASSQTGFGEYEQYF.

The gene calls are TRBV5-1 and TRBJ1-5; a possible D gene is TRBD1 (5 bases). Germline-derived CDR1 and CDR2 are SGHRS and YFSETQ. The CDR3 runs to 13 residues. V was pared by 5 bases and J by 5 bases, with 11 bases between. The CDR3 DNA reads TGCGCCAGCAGGTTAGACAGTTATCAGCCCCAGCATTTT. This codes for CASRLDSYQPQHF.

The V call is TRBV4-3, the J call TRBJ2-3; the match to TRBD1 covers 10 bases. The CDR3 spans 16 residues. V lost 1 base to trimming and J lost 6 bases; unmatched junction nucleotides: 7. The germline V gene has CDR1 LGHNA and CDR2 YSLEER. CDR3 amino acids: CASSQVGTGVPDTQYF. CDR3 nucleotide sequence: TGCGCCAGCAGCCAAGTAGGGACAGGGGTCCCTGATACGCAGTATTTT.

CDR3 region: CASSEEAGTEAFF. CDR3 DNA: TGCGCCAGCAGTGAGGAGGCGGGCACTGAAGCTTTCTTT. The chain combines TRBV10-1 with TRBJ1-1; D remains unclear. Germline loops: CDR1 WNHNN, CDR2 SYGVQD (reference sequence). Trimming removed 2 bases at V and 4 bases at J, with 8 bases between. CDR3 length: 13 residues.

The J gene is TRBJ2-5, the V gene TRBV7-6, with D maybe TRBD2 (7 bases). Between the trimmed V and J ends, which lost 5 bases and 2 bases, there was a span of 15 bases. This CDR3 has 15 residues. Germline V gene sequence: CDR1 SGHVS, CDR2 FNYEAQ. DNA of the CDR3: TGTGCCAGCAGCGTGACCAGGGGACTACAAGAGACCCAGTACTTC. This encodes CASSVTRGLQETQYF.

The rearrangement links TRBV6-5 to TRBJ2-1, with TRBD2 matching 12 bases. The J segment lost 2 bases and the V segment lost 6 bases, leaving 2 bases of the junction unmatched. Germline CDR1 is MNHEY and CDR2 is SVGAGI. The CDR3 is 15 residues long. CDR3 sequence (DNA): TGTGCCAGCAGACGACTAGCGGGGGCCTACAATGAGCAGTTCTTC. Translation: CASRRLAGAYNEQFF.

The chain uses TRBV28 and TRBJ2-7; TRBD2 might be the D (6 bases). The V and J ends lost 7 bases and 3 bases respectively, with 13 bases between them. The CDR3 consists of 13 residues. Germline values: CDR1 MDHEN, CDR2 SYDVKM. CDR3 protein: CASTSWGDYEQYF. DNA of the CDR3: TGTGCCAGCACCTCCTGGGGGGACTACGAGCAGTACTTC. The full variable domain, with the rest looked up from reference TRBV28 and TRBJ2-7, is DVKVTQSSRYLVKRTGEKVFLECVQDMDHENMFWYRQDPGLGLRLIYFSYDVKMKEKGDIPEGYSVSREKKERFSLILESASTNQTSMYLCASTSWGDYEQYFGPGTRLTVT.

This clone was seen a few times. The chain is built from TRBV10-1 and TRBJ2-1; weak D call: TRBD2 (6 bases). This CDR3 contains 14 residues. Trimming cost V 2 bases and J 7 bases, with 12 bases left between them. Per the germline V gene, CDR1 is WNHNN and CDR2 is SYGVQD (reference sequence). The CDR3 spells CASSEPGGINEQFF. The DNA for the CDR3 is TGCGCCAGCAGTGAGCCCGGGGGAATAAATGAGCAGTTCTTC.